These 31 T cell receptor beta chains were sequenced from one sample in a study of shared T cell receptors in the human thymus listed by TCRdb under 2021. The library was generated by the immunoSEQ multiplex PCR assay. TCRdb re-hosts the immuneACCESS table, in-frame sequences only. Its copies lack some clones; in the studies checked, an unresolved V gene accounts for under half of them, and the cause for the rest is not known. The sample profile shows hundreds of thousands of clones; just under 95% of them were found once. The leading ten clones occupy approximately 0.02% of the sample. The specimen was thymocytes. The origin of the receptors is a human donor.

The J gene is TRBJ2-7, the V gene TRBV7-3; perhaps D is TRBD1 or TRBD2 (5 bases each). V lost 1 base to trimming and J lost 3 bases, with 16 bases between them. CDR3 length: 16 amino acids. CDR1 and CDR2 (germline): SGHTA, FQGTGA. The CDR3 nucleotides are TGTGCCAGCAGCTTAAGAGGGACGGAGCCACACTACGAGCAGTACTTC. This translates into CASSLRGTEPHYEQYF.

CDR3 DNA: TGTGCCAGCAGCCAAGAATCCCCCCACCCGGGACAGGACGACGGCTACACCTTC. Translated: CASSQESPHPGQDDGYTF. The chain combines TRBV14 with TRBJ1-2; 8 bases are a match to TRBD1. The V segment lost 0 bases and the J segment 8 bases; nucleotides outside the gene matches: 17. CDR1 is SGHDN and CDR2 is FVKESK in the germline V gene. CDR3 length: 18 residues.

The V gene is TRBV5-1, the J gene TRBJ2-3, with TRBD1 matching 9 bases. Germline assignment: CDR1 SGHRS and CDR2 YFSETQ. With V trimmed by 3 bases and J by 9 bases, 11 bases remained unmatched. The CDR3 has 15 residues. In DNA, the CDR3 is TGCGCCAGCAGCTCTTCCCGGGACAGGGTAGGAACGCAGTATTTT. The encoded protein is CASSSSRDRVGTQYF.

The CDR3 here is CASSQDPGDSHSRNEQYF. In DNA, the CDR3 is TGTGCCAGCAGCCAAGATCCAGGGGACTCACACTCTCGGAACGAGCAGTACTTC. The chain couples TRBV14 to TRBJ2-7, with D possibly called TRBD1 or TRBD2 (6 bases each). This CDR3 is 18 amino acids long. CDR1 is SGHDN and CDR2 is FVKESK in the germline V gene. V was pared by 0 bases and J by 5 bases, with 23 bases between.

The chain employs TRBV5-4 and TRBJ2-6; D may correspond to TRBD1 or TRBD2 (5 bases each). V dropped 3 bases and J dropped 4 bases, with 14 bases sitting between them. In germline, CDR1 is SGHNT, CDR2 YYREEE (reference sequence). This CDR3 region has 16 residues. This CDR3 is CASSSLIGAGANVLTF. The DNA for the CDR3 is TGTGCCAGCAGCTCCCTAATCGGGGCCGGGGCCAACGTCCTGACTTTC.

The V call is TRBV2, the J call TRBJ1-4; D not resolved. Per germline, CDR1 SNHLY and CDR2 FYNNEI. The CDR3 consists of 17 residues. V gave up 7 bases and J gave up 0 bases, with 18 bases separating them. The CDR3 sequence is CASNPRLDAATNEKLFF. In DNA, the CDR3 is TGTGCCAGCAACCCCCGTCTAGATGCTGCAACTAATGAAAAACTGTTTTTT.

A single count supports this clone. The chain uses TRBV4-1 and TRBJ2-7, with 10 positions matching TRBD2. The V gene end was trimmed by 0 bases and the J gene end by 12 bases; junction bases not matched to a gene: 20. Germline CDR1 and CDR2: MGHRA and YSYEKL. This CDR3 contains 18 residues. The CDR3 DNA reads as TGCGCCAGCAGCCAAGATCGGGCCGGCCTAGCGGGGGACTTTAAGGCGTACTTC. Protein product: CASSQDRAGLAGDFKAYF.

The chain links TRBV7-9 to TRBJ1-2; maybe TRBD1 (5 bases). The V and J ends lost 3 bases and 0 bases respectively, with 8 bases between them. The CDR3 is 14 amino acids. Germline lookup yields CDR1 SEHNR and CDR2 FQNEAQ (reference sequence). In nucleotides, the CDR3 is TGTGCCAGCAGCTTCGTACAGGCTAACTATGGCTACACCTTC. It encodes CASSFVQANYGYTF. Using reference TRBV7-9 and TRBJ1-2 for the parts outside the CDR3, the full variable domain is DTGVSQNPRHKITKRGQNVTFRCDPISEHNRLYWYRQTLGQGPEFLTYFQNEAQLEKSRLLSDRFSAERPKGSFSTLEIQRTEQGDSAMYLCASSFVQANYGYTFGSGTRLTVV.

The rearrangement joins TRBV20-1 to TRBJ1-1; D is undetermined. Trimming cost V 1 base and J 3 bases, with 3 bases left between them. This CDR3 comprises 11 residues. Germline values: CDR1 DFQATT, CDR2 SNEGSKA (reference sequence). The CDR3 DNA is TGCAGTGCTAGAGGATACACTGAAGCTTTCTTT. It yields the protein CSARGYTEAFF.

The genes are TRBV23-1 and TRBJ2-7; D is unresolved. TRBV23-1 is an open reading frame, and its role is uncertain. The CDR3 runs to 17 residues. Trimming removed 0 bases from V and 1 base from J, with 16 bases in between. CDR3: CASSQSIAQVSSYEQYF. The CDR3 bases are TGCGCCAGCAGTCAATCGATCGCGCAGGTGAGTTCCTACGAGCAGTACTTC.

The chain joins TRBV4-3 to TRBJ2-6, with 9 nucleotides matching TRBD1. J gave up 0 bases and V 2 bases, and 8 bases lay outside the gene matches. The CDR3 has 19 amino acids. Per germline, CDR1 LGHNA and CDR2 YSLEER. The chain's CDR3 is CASSQPRDRASSGANVLTF. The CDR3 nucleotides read TGCGCCAGCAGCCAACCCCGGGACAGGGCAAGCTCTGGGGCCAACGTCCTGACTTTC.

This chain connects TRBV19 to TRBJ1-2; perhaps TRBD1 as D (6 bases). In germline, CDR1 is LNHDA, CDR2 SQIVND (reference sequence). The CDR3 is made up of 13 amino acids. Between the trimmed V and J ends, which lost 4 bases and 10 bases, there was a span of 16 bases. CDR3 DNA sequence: TGTGCCAGTAGTACCCGGGACACCGATTTCTACACCTTC. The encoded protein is CASSTRDTDFYTF.

The CDR3 nucleotides read TGTGCCACCAGCGGAGCCCAGGCAGGAGACCCCCAGCATTTT. Translated: CATSGAQAGDPQHF. The genes are TRBV15 and TRBJ1-5; D is undetermined. Per the germline V gene, CDR1 is LNHNV and CDR2 is YYDKDF (reference sequence). Trimming stripped 5 bases from V and 10 bases from J, with 18 bases between. The CDR3 length is 14 residues.

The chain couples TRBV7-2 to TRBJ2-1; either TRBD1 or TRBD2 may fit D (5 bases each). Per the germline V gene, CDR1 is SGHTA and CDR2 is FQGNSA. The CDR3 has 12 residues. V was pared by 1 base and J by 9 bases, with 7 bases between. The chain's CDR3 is CASSLGGTEQFF. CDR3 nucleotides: TGTGCCAGCAGCTTAGGGGGGACTGAGCAGTTCTTC.

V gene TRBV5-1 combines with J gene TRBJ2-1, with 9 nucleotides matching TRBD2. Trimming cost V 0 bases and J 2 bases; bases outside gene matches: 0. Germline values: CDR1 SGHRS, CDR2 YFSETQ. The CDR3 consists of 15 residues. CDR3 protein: CASSLGLAAYNEQFF. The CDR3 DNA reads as TGCGCCAGCAGCTTGGGACTAGCGGCCTACAATGAGCAGTTCTTC.

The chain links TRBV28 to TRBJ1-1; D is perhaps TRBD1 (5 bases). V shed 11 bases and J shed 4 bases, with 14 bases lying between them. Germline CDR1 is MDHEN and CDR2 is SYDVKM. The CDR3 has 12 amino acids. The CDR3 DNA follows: TGTGCCGGGGGGGGAGGGAGCACTGAAGCTTTCTTT. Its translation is CAGGGGSTEAFF.

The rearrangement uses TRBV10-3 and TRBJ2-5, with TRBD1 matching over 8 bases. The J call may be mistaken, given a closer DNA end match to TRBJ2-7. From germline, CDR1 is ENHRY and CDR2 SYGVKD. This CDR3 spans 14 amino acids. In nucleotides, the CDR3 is TGTGCCATCAGTGTACCAGGGGGCGAAGACGAGCAGTACTTC. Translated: CAISVPGGEDEQYF.

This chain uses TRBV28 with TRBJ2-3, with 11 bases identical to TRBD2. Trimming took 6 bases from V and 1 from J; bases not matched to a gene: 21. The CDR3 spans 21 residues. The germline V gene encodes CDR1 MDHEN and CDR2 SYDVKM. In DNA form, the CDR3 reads TGTGCCAGCAGCTTGGTCCCCCGACTAGCGGGGCGTATGGGACGCACAGATACGCAGTATTTT. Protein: CASSLVPRLAGRMGRTDTQYF.

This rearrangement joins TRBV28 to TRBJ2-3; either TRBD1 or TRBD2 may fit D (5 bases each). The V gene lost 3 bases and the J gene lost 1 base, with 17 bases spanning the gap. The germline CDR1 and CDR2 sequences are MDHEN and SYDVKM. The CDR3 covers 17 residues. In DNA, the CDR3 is TGTGCCAGCAGTTTCCATCTAGAGTTGGGACGCACAGATACGCAGTATTTT. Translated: CASSFHLELGRTDTQYF. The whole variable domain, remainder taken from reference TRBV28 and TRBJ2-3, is DVKVTQSSRYLVKRTGEKVFLECVQDMDHENMFWYRQDPGLGLRLIYFSYDVKMKEKGDIPEGYSVSREKKERFSLILESASTNQTSMYLCASSFHLELGRTDTQYFGPGTRLTVL.

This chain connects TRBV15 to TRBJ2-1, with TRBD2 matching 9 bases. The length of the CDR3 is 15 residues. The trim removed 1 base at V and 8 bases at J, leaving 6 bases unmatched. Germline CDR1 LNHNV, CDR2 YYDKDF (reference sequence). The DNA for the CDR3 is TGTGCCACCAGCAGAGTTAGCGGGAGATCGTATGAGCAGTTCTTC. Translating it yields CATSRVSGRSYEQFF.

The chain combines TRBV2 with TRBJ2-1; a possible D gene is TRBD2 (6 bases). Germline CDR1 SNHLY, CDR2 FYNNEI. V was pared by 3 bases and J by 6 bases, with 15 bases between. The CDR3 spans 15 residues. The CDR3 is CASSEPGLRFNEQFF. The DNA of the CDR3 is TGTGCCAGCAGTGAGCCGGGACTCCGATTCAATGAGCAGTTCTTC.

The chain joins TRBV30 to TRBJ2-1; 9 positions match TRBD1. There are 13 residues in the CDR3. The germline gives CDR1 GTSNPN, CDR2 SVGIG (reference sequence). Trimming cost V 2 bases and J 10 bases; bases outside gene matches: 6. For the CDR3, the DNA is TGTGCCTGGAGTCCGACAGGGGGGACGGAGCAGTTCTTC. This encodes CAWSPTGGTEQFF.

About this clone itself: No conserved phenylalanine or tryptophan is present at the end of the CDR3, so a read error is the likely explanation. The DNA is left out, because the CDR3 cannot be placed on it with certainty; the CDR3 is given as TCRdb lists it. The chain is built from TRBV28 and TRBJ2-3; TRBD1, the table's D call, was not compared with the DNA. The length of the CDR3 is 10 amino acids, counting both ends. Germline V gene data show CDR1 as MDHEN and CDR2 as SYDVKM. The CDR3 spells CASIGTGGSI.

The CDR3 region has the DNA TGCAGCGTTGAAGTCCTGAGACTAGCGGGAGAGCCGAACACCGGGGAGCTGTTTTTT. Its translation is CSVEVLRLAGEPNTGELFF. V and J are TRBV29-1 and TRBJ2-2; 12 bases map to TRBD2. Germline trimming cut 1 base from V and 0 bases from J; bases unmatched to any gene: 9. This CDR3 contains 19 residues. The germline gives CDR1 SQVTM, CDR2 ANQGSEA.

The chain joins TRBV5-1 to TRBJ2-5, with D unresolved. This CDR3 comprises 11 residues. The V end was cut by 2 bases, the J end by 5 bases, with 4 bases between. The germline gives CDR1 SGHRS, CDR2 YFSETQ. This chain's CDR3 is CASSLTETQYF. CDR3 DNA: TGCGCCAGCAGCTTAACGGAGACCCAGTACTTC. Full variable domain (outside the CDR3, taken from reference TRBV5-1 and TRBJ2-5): KAGVTQTPRYLIKTRGQQVTLSCSPISGHRSVSWYQQTPGQGLQFLFEYFSETQRNKGNFPGRFSGRQFSNSRSEMNVSTLELGDSALYLCASSLTETQYFGPGTRLLVL.

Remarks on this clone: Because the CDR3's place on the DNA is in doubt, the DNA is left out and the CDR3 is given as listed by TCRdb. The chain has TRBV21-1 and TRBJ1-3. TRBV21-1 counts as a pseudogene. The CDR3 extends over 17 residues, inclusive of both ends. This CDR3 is CASSKVGDGSSGNTIYF.

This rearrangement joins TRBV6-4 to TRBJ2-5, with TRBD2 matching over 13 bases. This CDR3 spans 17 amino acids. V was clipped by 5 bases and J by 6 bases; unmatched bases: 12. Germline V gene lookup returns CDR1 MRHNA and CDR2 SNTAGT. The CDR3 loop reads CASSLTSGRPGGKTQYF. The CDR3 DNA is TGTGCCAGCAGTCTGACTAGCGGGAGGCCAGGTGGAAAGACCCAGTACTTC.

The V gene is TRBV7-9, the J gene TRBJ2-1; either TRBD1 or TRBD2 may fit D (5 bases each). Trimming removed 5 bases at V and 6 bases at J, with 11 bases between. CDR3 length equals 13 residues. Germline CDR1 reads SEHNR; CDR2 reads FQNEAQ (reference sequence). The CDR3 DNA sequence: TGTGCCAGCAGCCAGTTGAGGGGCAATGAGCAGTTCTTC. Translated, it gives CASSQLRGNEQFF.

In nucleotides, the CDR3 is TGTGCCAGCAGCTTAATGGGACCCAAGAACACTGAAGCTTTCTTT. Protein sequence: CASSLMGPKNTEAFF. The V gene is TRBV5-5, the J gene TRBJ1-1, with TRBD1 as a possible D gene (5 bases). Germline loops: CDR1 SGHKS, CDR2 YYEKEE (reference sequence). The CDR3 has 15 amino acids. Trimming left V 2 bases short and J 1 base short, with 12 bases between.

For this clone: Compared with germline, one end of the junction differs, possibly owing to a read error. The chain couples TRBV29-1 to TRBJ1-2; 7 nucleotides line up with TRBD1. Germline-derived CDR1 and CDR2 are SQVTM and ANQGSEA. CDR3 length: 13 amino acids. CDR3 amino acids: CSVEDPKGALMCF. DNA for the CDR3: TGCAGCGTTGAAGACCCGAAGGGGGCGTTAATGTGTTTC.

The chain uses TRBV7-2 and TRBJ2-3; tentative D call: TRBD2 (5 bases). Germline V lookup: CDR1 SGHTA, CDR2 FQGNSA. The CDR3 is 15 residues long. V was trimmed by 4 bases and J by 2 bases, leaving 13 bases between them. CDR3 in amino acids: CASSSWDSVTDTQYF. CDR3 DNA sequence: TGTGCCAGCAGCTCTTGGGATAGCGTCACAGATACGCAGTATTTT.